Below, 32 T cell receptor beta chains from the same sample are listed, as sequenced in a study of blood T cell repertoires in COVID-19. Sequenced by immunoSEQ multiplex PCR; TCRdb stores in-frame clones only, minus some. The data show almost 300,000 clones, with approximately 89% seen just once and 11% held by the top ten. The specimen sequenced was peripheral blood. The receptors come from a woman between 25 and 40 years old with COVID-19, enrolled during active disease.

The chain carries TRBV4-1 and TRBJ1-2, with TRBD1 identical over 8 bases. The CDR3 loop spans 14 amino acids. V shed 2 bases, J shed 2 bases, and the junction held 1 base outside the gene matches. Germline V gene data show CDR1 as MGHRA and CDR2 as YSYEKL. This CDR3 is CASSQRTGNYGYTF. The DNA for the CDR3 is TGCGCCAGCAGCCAAAGGACAGGGAACTATGGCTACACCTTC.

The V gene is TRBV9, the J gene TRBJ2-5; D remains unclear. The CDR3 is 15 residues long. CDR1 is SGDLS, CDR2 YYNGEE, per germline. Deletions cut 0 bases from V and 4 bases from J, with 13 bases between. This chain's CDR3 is CASSVADTLGETQYF. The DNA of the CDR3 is TGTGCCAGCAGCGTAGCCGACACCCTGGGAGAGACCCAGTACTTC.

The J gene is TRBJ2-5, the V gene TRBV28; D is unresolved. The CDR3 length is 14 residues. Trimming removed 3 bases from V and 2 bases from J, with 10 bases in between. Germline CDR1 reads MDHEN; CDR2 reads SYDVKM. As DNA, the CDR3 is TGTGCCAGCAGTTTTTCCCCCGGTCAAGAGACCCAGTACTTC. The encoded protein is CASSFSPGQETQYF.

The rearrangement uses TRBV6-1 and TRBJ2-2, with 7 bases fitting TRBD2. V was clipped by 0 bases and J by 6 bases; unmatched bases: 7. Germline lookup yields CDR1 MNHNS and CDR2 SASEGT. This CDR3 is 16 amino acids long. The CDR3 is CASSEALGGYAGELFF. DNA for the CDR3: TGTGCCAGCAGTGAAGCCCTGGGGGGGTATGCCGGGGAGCTGTTTTTT.

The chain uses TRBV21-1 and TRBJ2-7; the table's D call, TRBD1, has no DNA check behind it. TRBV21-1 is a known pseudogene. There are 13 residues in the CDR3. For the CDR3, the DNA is TGTGCCAGCGGCCGGGACAACTCCTACGAGCAGTACTTC. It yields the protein CASGRDNSYEQYF.

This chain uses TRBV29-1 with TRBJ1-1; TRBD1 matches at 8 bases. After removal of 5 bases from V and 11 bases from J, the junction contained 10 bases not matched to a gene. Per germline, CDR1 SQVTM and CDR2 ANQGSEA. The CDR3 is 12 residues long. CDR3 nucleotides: TGCAGCGTTTTCCAGGGGGCTCAGTGGGCTTTCTTT. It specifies CSVFQGAQWAFF.

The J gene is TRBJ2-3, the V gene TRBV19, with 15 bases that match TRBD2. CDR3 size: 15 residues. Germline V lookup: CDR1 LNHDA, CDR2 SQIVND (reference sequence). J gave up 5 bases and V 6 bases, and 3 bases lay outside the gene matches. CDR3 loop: CASRRTSGGGDTQYF. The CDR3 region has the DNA TGTGCCAGTAGACGGACTAGCGGGGGGGGAGATACGCAGTATTTT. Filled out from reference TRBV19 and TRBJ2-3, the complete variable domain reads DGGITQSPKYLFRKEGQNVTLSCEQNLNHDAMYWYRQDPGQGLRLIYYSQIVNDFQKGDIAEGYSVSREKKESFPLTVTSAQKNPTAFYLCASRRTSGGGDTQYFGPGTRLTVL.

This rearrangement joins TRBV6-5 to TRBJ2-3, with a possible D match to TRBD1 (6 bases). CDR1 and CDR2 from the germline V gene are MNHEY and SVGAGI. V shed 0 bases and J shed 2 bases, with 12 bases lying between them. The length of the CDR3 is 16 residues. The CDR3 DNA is TGTGCCAGCAGTTACTCACGGGACACAGACACAGATACGCAGTATTTT. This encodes CASSYSRDTDTDTQYF.

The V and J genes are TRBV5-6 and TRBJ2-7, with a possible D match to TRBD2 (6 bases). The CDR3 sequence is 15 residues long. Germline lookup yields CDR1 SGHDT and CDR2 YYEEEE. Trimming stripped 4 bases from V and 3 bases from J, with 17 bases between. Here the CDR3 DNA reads TGTGCCAGCAGCCATCCCCAGTCGGGGGACTACGAGCAGTACTTC. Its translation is CASSHPQSGDYEQYF. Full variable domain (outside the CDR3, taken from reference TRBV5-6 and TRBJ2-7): DAGVTQSPTHLIKTRGQQVTLRCSPKSGHDTVSWYQQALGQGPQFIFQYYEEEERQRGNFPDRFSGHQFPNYSSELNVNALLLGDSALYLCASSHPQSGDYEQYFGPGTRLTVT.

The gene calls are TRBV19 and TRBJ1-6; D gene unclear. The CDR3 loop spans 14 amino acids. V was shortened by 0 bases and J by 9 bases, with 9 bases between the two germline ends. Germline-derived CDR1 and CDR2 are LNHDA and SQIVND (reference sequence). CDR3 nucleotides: TGTGCCAGTAGTATAGATCCTGGAGGTTCACCCCTCCACTTT. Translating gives CASSIDPGGSPLHF.

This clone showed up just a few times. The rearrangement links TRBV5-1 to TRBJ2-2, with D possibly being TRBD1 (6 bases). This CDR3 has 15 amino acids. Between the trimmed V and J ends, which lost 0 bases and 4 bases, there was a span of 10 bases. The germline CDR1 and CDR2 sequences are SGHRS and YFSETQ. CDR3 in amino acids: CASSLVRGGTGELFF. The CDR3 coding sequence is TGCGCCAGCAGCTTGGTACGAGGGGGCACCGGGGAGCTGTTTTTT.

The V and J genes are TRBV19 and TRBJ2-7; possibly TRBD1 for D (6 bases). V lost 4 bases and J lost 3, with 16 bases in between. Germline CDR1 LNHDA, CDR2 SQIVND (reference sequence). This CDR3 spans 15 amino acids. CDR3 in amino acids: CASSKQGEGFYEQYF. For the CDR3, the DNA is TGTGCCAGTAGTAAACAGGGAGAGGGCTTCTACGAGCAGTACTTC.

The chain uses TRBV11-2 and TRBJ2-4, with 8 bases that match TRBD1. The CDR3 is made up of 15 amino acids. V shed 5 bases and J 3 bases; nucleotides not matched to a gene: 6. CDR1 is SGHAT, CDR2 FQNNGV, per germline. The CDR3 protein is CASSQGQEFKNIQYF. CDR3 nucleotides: TGTGCCAGCAGCCAGGGACAGGAATTCAAAAACATTCAGTACTTC.

DNA of the CDR3: TGTGCCAGCAGTACAGACAGGGGTATAACAGATACGCAGTATTTT. This codes for CASSTDRGITDTQYF. The chain couples TRBV2 to TRBJ2-3; TRBD1 matches 8 bases. Per germline, CDR1 SNHLY and CDR2 FYNNEI. After removal of 5 bases from V and 3 bases from J, the junction contained 7 bases not matched to a gene. CDR3 length: 15 residues.

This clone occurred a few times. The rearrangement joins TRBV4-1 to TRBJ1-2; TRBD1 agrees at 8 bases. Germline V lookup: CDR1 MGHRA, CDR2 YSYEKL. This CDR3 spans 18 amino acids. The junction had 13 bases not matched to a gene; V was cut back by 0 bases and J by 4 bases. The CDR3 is CASSQEGAGGASGYGYTF. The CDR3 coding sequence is TGCGCCAGCAGCCAAGAGGGGGCAGGGGGCGCTTCTGGCTATGGCTACACCTTC.

Here the CDR3 reads CASGTTTFGGYTF. The CDR3 region has the DNA TGTGCCAGTGGCACGACTACATTCGGTGGCTACACCTTC. The chain uses TRBV19 and TRBJ1-2; D remains ambiguous. The CDR3 runs 13 residues. The ends were cut back, 8 bases at V and 7 bases at J, with 17 bases in the middle. CDR1 is LNHDA and CDR2 is SQIVND in the germline V gene (reference sequence).

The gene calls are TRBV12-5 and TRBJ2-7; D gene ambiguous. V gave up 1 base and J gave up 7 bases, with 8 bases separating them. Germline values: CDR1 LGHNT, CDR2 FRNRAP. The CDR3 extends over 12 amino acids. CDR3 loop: CASGLDWREQYF. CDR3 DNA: TGTGCTAGTGGTTTGGACTGGCGGGAGCAGTACTTC. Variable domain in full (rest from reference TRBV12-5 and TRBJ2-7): DARVTQTPRHKVTEMGQEVTMRCQPILGHNTVFWYRQTMMQGLELLAYFRNRAPLDDSGMPKDRFSAEMPDATLATLKIQPSEPRDSAVYFCASGLDWREQYFGPGTRLTVT.

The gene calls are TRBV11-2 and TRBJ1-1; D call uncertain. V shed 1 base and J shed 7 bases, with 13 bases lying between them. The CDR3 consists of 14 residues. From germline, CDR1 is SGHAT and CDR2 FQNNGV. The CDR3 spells CASSLGVSGLEAFF. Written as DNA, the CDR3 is TGTGCCAGCAGCTTAGGGGTAAGCGGCCTTGAAGCTTTCTTT.

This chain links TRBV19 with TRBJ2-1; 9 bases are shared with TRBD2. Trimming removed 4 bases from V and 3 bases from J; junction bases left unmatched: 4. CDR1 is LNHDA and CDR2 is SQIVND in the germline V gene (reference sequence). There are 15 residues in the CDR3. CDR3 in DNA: TGTGCCAGTAGTACCCTAGCGGGGTTCTACAATGAGCAGTTCTTC. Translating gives CASSTLAGFYNEQFF.

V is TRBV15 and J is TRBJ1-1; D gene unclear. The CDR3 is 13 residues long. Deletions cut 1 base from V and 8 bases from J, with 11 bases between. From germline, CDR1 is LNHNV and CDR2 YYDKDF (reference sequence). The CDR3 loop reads CATSRVPRVEAFF. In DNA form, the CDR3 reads TGTGCCACCAGCAGAGTCCCGCGGGTGGAAGCTTTCTTT. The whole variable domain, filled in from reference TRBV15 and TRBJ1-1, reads DAMVIQNPRYQVTQFGKPVTLSCSQTLNHNVMYWYQQKSSQAPKLLFHYYDKDFNNEADTPDNFQSRRPNTSFCFLDIRSPGLGDTAMYLCATSRVPRVEAFFGQGTRLTVV.

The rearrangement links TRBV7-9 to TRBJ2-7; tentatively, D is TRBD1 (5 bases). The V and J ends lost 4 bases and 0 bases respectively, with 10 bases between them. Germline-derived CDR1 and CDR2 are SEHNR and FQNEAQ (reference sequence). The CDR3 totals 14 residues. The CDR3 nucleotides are TGTGCCAGCAGCTCTACGACAGCCTCCTACGAGCAGTACTTC. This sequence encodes CASSSTTASYEQYF.

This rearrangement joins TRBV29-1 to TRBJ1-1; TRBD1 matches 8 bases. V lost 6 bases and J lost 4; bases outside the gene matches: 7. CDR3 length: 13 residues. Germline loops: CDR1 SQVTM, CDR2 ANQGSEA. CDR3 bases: TGCAGCGTCTTGACAGGGGAGGGCACTGAAGCTTTCTTT. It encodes CSVLTGEGTEAFF.

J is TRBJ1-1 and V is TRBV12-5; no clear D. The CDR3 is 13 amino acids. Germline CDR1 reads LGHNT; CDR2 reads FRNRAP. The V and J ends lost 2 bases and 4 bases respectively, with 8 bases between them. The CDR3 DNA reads TGTGCTAGTGGTTTGATGGGCGCCACTGAAGCTTTCTTT. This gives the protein CASGLMGATEAFF.

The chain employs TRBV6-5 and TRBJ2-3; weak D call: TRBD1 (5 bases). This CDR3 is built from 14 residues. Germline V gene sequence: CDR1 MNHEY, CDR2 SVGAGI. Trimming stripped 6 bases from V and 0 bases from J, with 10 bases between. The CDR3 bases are TGTGCCAGCAGATTGACAGCGAGCACAGATACGCAGTATTTT. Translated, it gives CASRLTASTDTQYF.

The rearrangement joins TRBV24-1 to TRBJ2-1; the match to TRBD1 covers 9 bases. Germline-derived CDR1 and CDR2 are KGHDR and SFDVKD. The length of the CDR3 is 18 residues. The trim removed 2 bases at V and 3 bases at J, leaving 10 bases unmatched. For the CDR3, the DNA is TGTGCCACCAGTGATTCGACAGGGGGTTTGAGTTTCTACAATGAGCAGTTCTTC. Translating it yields CATSDSTGGLSFYNEQFF.

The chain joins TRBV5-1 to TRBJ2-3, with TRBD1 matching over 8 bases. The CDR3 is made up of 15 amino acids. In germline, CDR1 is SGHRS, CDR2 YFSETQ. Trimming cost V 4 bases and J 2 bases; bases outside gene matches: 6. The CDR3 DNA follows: TGCGCCAGCAGCAGGGGACAGGTTCCCACAGATACGCAGTATTTT. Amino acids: CASSRGQVPTDTQYF.

The CDR3 spells CASSLGGAGNNEQFF. In nucleotides, the CDR3 is TGTGCCAGCAGCTTAGGGGGTGCGGGGAACAATGAGCAGTTCTTC. The chain employs TRBV7-8 and TRBJ2-1, with a tentative D call TRBD2 (6 bases). The V end lost 1 base, the J end lost 5 bases, and 12 bases lay between the germline ends. Germline lookup yields CDR1 SGHVS and CDR2 FQNEAQ. This CDR3 is built from 15 residues.

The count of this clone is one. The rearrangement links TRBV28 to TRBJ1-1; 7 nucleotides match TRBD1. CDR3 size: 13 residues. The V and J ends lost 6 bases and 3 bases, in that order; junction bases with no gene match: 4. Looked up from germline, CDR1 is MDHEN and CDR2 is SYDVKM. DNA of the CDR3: TGTGCCAGCAGCCCGGGACAGTACACTGAAGCTTTCTTT. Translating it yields CASSPGQYTEAFF.

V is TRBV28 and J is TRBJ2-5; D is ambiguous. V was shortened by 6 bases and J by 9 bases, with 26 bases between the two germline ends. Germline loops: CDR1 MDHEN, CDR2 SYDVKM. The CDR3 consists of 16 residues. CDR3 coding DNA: TGTGCCAGCAGGACCCCGACGGCGAGACGGTTTCAGGCCCAGTACTTC. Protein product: CASRTPTARRFQAQYF.

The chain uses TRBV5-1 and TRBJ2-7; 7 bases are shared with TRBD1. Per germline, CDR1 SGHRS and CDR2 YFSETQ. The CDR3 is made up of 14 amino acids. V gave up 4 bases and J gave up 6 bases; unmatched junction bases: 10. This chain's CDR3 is CASSRDRVGSEQYF. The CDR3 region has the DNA TGCGCCAGCAGCAGAGACAGGGTTGGCTCCGAGCAGTACTTC.

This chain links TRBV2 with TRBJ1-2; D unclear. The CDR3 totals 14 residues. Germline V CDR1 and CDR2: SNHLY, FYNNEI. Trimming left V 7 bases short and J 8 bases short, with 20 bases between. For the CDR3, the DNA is TGTGCCAGCACCAATTCGGCCGGCGCGGAGGGCTACACCTTC. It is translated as CASTNSAGAEGYTF. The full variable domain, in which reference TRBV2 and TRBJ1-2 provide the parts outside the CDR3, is EPEVTQTPSHQVTQMGQEVILRCVPISNHLYFYWYRQILGQKVEFLVSFYNNEISEKSEIFDDQFSVERPDGSNFTLKIRSTKLEDSAMYFCASTNSAGAEGYTFGSGTRLTVV.

CDR3 region: CASSHKGIEAFF. The DNA of the CDR3 is TGCGCCAGCAGCCACAAGGGGATTGAGGCTTTCTTT. The genes are TRBV4-1 and TRBJ1-1; weak D call: TRBD1 (5 bases). CDR1 is MGHRA, CDR2 YSYEKL, per germline. Trimming left V 3 bases short and J 11 bases short, with 13 bases between. The CDR3 is 12 residues long.